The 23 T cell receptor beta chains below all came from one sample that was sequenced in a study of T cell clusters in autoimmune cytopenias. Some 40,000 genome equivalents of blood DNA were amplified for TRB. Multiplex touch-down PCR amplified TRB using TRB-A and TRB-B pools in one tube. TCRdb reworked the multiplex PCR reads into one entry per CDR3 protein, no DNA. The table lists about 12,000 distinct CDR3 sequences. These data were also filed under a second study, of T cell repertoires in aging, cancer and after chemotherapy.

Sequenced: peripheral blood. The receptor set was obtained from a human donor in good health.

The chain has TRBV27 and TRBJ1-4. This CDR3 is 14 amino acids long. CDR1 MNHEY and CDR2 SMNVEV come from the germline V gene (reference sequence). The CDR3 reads CASSLGTDNEKLFF.

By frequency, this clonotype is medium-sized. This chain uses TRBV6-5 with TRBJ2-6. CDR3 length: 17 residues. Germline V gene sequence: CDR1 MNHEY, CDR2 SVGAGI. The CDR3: CASSYLEGLSGANVLTF.

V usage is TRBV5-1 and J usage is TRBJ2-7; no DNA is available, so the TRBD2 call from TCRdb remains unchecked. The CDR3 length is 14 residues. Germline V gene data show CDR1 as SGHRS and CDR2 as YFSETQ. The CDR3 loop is CASSSQGLTYEQYF.

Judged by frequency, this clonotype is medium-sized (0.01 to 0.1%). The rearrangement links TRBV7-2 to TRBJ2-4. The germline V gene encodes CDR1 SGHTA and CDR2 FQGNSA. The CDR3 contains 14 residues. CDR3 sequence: CASSSGSIRDIQYF.

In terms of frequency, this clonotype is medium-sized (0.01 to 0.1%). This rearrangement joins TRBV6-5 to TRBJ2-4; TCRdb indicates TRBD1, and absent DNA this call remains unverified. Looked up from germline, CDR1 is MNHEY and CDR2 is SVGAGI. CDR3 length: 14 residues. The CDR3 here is CASSPEGHGNIQYF.

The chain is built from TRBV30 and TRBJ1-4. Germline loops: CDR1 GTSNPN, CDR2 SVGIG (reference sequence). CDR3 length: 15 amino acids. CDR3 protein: CAWSALPGTNEKLFF.

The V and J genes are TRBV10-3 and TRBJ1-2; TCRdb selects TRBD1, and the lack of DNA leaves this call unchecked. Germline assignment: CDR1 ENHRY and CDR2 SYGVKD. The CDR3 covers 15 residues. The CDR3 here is CAISESGPPGYGYTF.

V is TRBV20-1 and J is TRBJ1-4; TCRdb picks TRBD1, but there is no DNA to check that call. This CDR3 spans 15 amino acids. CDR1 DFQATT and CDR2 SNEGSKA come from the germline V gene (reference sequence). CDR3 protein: CSARDHRGEDEKLFF.

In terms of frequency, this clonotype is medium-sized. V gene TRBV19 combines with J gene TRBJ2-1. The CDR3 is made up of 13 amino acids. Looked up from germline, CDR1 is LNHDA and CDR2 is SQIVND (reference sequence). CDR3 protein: CASSIGQYNEQFF.

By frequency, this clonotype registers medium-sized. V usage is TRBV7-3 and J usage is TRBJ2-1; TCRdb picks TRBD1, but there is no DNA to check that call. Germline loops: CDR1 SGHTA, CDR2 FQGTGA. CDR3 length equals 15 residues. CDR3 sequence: CASSYSTGGNNEQFF.

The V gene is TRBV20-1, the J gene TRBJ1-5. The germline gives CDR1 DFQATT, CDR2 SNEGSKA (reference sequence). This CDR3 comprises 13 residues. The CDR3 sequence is CAKGREGNQPQHF.

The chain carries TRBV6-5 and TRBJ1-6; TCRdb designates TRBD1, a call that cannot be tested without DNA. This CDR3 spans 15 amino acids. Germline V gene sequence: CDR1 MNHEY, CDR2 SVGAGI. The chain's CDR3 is CASSGPADGRSPLHF.

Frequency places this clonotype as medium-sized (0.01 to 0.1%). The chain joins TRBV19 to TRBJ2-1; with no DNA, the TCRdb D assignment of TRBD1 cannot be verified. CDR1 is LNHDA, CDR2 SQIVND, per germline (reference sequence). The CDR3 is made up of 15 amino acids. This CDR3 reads CASSRTGQSYNEQFF.

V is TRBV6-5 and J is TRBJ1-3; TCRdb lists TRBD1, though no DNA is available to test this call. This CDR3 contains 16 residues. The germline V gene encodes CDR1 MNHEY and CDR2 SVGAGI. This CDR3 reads CASSLRQSDSGNTIYF.

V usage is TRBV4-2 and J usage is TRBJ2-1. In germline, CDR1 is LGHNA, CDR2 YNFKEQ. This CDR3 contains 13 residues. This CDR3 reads CASRKVNNNEQFF.

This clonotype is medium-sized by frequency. CDR3 protein: CASSSYGQGKMNTEAFF. The V and J genes are TRBV19 and TRBJ1-1; the D call of TRBD1 rests on TCRdb alone, since no DNA is present to check it. CDR3 length: 17 amino acids. Germline CDR1 reads LNHDA; CDR2 reads SQIVND (reference sequence).

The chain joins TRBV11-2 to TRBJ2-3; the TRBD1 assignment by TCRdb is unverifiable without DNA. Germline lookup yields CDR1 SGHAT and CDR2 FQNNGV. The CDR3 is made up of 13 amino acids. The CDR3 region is CASSFGDTHTQYF. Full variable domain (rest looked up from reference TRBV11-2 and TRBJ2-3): EAGVAQSPRYKIIEKRQSVAFWCNPISGHATLYWYQQILGQGPKLLIQFQNNGVVDDSQLPKDRFSAERLKGVDSTLKIQPAKLEDSAVYLCASSFGDTHTQYFGPGTRLTVL.

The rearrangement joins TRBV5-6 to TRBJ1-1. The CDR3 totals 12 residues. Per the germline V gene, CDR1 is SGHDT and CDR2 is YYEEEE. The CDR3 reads CASSQANTEAFF.

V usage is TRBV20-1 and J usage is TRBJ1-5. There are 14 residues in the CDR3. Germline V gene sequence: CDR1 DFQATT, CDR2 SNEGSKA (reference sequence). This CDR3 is CSARGGSGNQPQHF.

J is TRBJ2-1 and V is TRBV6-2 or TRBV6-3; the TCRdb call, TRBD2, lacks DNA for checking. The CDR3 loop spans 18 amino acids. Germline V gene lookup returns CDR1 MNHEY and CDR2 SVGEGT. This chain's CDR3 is CASSHSSSSGGVGNEQFF.

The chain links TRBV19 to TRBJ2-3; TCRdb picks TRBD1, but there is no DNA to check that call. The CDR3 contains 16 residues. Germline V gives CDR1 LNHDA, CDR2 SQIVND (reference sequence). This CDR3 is CASSITRQGGTDTQYF.

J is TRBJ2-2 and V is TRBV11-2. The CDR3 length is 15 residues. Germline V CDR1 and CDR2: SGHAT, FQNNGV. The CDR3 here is CASSLDGGNTGELFF. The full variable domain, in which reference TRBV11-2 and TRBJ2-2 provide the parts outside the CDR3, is EAGVAQSPRYKIIEKRQSVAFWCNPISGHATLYWYQQILGQGPKLLIQFQNNGVVDDSQLPKDRFSAERLKGVDSTLKIQPAKLEDSAVYLCASSLDGGNTGELFFGEGSRLTVL.

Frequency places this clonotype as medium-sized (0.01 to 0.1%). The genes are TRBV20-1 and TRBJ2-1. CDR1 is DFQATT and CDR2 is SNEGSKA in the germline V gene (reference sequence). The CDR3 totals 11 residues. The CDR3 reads CSARGWHEQFF.